The 6 T cell receptor beta chains below all came from one sample that was sequenced in a study of shared clonotypes between healthy human individuals. The protocol was immunoSEQ multiplex PCR, while the TCRdb copy is restricted to in-frame clones and leaves out a portion. The sample shows 400,000 to 500,000 clones, approximately 79% of them seen only once. The sequencing input was PBMCs. The receptors originated from a woman between 35 and 50 years old in good health. Some clones in this sample may be carry-over from other donors' samples.

This clone was counted a few times. This sequence joins TRBV5-1 and TRBJ1-2, with a weak D call TRBD1 (6 bases). V lost 5 bases and J lost 7, with 9 bases in between. CDR1 and CDR2 from the germline V gene are SGHRS and YFSETQ. The CDR3 is made up of 11 amino acids. The chain's CDR3 is CASRRGGGYTF. CDR3 nucleotides: TGCGCCAGCAGACGAGGGGGTGGCTACACCTTC.

Ten or more counts support this clone. V gene TRBV5-4 combines with J gene TRBJ2-3, with 12 bases lining up with TRBD2. The CDR3 loop spans 16 amino acids. V lost 3 bases, J lost 4 bases, and 6 bases stayed unmatched. Germline CDR1 SGHNT, CDR2 YYREEE (reference sequence). The CDR3 sequence: CASSYRLAGVADTQYF. Here the CDR3 DNA reads TGTGCCAGCAGCTATCGACTAGCGGGAGTGGCAGATACGCAGTATTTT.

J is TRBJ1-3 and V is TRBV7-9, with D unclear. The CDR3 spans 16 residues. The V gene's germline CDR1 is SEHNR and CDR2 FQNEAQ (reference sequence). Trimming pared 5 bases from V and 0 bases from J, leaving 14 bases between. The CDR3 nucleotides are TGTGCCAGCAGCCGTCGTGGAGGCACCTCTGGAAACACCATATATTTT. Residues: CASSRRGGTSGNTIYF.

This chain uses TRBV11-2 with TRBJ2-7; 7 bases align to TRBD2. This CDR3 comprises 14 residues. Trimming at V came to 5 bases and at J to 2 bases, leaving 6 bases not matched to a gene. Germline-derived CDR1 and CDR2 are SGHAT and FQNNGV. CDR3 in amino acids: CASSGGGSAYEQYF. The DNA for the CDR3 is TGTGCCAGCAGCGGGGGGGGTTCGGCCTACGAGCAGTACTTC.

This clone was found once. The rearrangement joins TRBV29-1 to TRBJ2-1; no clear D. Germline V gives CDR1 SQVTM, CDR2 ANQGSEA. The CDR3 sequence is 13 residues long. V lost 3 bases and J 0 bases, leaving 6 bases between the germline ends. The CDR3 DNA is TGCAGCGTTGAGAAGGACTCCTACAATGAGCAGTTCTTC. Amino acids: CSVEKDSYNEQFF.

This clone appeared once. The chain uses TRBV29-1 and TRBJ2-1; D is unresolved. The germline CDR1 and CDR2 sequences are SQVTM and ANQGSEA. CDR3 length: 13 residues. Trimming cost V 7 bases and J 4 bases, with 14 bases left between them. CDR3 sequence reads: CSGARGLYNEQFF. CDR3 in DNA: TGCAGCGGGGCCCGTGGCCTATACAATGAGCAGTTCTTC.